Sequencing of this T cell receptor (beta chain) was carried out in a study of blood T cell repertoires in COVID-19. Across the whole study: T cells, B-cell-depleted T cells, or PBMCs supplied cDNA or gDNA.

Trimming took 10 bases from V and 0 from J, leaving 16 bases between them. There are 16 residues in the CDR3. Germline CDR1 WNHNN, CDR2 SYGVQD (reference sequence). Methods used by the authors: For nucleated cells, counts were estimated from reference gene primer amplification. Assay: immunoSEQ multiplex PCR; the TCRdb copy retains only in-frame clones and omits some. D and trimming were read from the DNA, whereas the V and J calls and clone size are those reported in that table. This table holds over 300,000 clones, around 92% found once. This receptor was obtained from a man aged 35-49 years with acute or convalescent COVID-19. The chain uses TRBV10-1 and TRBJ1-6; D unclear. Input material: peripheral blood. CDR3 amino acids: CATPFSRLSYNSPLHF. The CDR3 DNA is TGCGCCACACCGTTTTCCAGGCTCTCCTATAATTCACCCCTCCACTTT.